Listed below are T cell receptor beta chains from one sample, sequenced in a study of control samples from healthy donors and cancer patients. Assay used: immunoSEQ multiplex PCR; TCRdb lists only in-frame clones, some missing. The repertoire consists of about 100,000 clones, with roughly 87% occurring once and the leading ten covering 18%. The material sequenced was blood. The receptor set was obtained from a woman between 50 and 59 years old in good health. Both conserved end residues are part of each CDR3. The D gene is left open where the match is weak. Expanded clones get a size class; other rows say once, few or many, or leave the size out.

TRBV7-2	TRBD2	TRBJ2-1	-	CASSLGRSSGQNNEQFF	TGTGCCAGCAGCTTGGGAAGATCTAGCGGGCAAAACAATGAGCAGTTCTTC
TRBV10-2	-	TRBJ2-2	few	CASSDAGVAGELFF	TGCGCCAGCAGTGATGCAGGGGTTGCCGGGGAGCTGTTTTTT
TRBV6-2/TRBV6-3	TRBD2	TRBJ2-3	-	CASSLVAGNPTDTQYF	TGTGCCAGCAGTTTGGTAGCGGGCAATCCGACAGATACGCAGTATTTT
TRBV3-1/TRBV3-2	TRBD1	TRBJ2-2	-	CASSQFKGQGSNTGELFF	TGTGCCAGCAGCCAATTTAAGGGACAGGGATCGAACACCGGGGAGCTGTTTTTT
TRBV18	-	TRBJ1-2	-	CASSPTQSRRDPGRDLYGYTF	TGTGCCAGCTCACCTACACAAAGCCGGCGGGACCCCGGGAGGGACCTCTATGGCTACACCTTC
TRBV6-2/TRBV6-3	-	TRBJ1-1	-	CASSETDTEAFF	TGTGCCAGCAGTGAGACAGACACTGAAGCTTTCTTT
TRBV5-1	TRBD1	TRBJ2-2	-	CASSFGTEGTGELFF	TGCGCCAGCAGCTTTGGGACAGAGGGGACCGGGGAGCTGTTTTTT
TRBV18	-	TRBJ1-1	-	CASSPLDENTEAFF	TGTGCCAGCTCACCACTGGACGAGAACACTGAAGCTTTCTTT
TRBV25-1	-	TRBJ2-6	-	CASSDQGFGANVLTF	TGTGCCAGCAGTGACCAGGGCTTCGGGGCCAACGTCCTGACTTTC
TRBV9	TRBD1	TRBJ1-2	-	CASSLGRGTGYGYTF	TGTGCCAGCAGTTTAGGGAGAGGGACAGGGTATGGCTACACCTTC
TRBV29-1	TRBD1	TRBJ2-7	-	CSVFGVHGTGSEQYF	TGCAGCGTTTTCGGGGTTCACGGGACAGGGAGTGAGCAGTACTTC
TRBV11-1	-	TRBJ2-1	-	CASSLPQTGREEQFF	TGTGCCAGCAGCCTCCCCCAGACAGGTAGGGAGGAGCAGTTCTTC
TRBV12-5	-	TRBJ1-3	-	CASGENSGNTIYF	TGTGCTAGTGGTGAAAACTCTGGAAACACCATATATTTT
TRBV19	-	TRBJ1-1	-	CASSNPGTVNTEAFF	TGTGCCAGTAGTAACCCGGGGACCGTCAACACTGAAGCTTTCTTT
TRBV7-9	-	TRBJ2-2	-	CASSQMGRLAGELFF	TGTGCCAGCAGTCAAATGGGCAGGTTAGCCGGGGAGCTGTTTTTT
TRBV5-1	-	TRBJ1-5	-	CASSLEGGASNQPQHF	TGCGCCAGCAGCTTGGAGGGGGGGGCTAGCAATCAGCCCCAGCATTTT
TRBV29-1	-	TRBJ1-2	-	CSVGDNGYTF	TGCAGCGTTGGCGACAATGGCTACACCTTC
TRBV6-1	-	TRBJ2-7	-	CASSGYEQYF	TGTGCCAGCAGCGGTTACGAGCAGTACTTC
TRBV2	-	TRBJ1-1	few	CASRRQGAEAFF	TGTGCCAGCAGAAGACAAGGGGCTGAAGCTTTCTTT
TRBV30	-	TRBJ2-1	-	CAWTHPRVEQFF	TGTGCCTGGACCCATCCCCGTGTTGAGCAGTTCTTC
TRBV11-2	TRBD2	TRBJ2-1	-	CASSPVWTSGGYNEQFF	TGTGCCAGCAGCCCCGTCTGGACTAGCGGGGGCTACAATGAGCAGTTCTTC
TRBV4-1	-	TRBJ2-3	-	CASSQSLLNTQYF	TGCGCCAGCAGCCAATCGCTATTGAATACGCAGTATTTT
TRBV5-1	-	TRBJ1-1	-	CASSLEPGGTEAFF	TGCGCCAGCAGCTTGGAACCGGGAGGGACTGAAGCTTTCTTT
TRBV27	-	TRBJ1-1	once	CASTPSRGMNTEAFF	TGTGCCAGCACCCCGTCCCGGGGCATGAACACTGAAGCTTTCTTT
TRBV18	-	TRBJ2-5	-	CASSRQDIQETQYF	TGTGCCAGCTCACGACAGGACATCCAAGAGACCCAGTACTTC
TRBV4-3	-	TRBJ2-5	-	CASSQDWEETQYF	TGCGCCAGCAGCCAAGATTGGGAAGAGACCCAGTACTTC
TRBV30	TRBD1	TRBJ1-4	-	CAWSVKGQGSSNEKLFF	TGTGCCTGGAGTGTAAAGGGACAGGGTTCTTCTAATGAAAAACTGTTTTTT
TRBV12-3/TRBV12-4	-	TRBJ2-7	-	CASSLVGYYEQYF	TGTGCCAGCAGTTTAGTTGGCTACTACGAGCAGTACTTC
TRBV24-1	-	TRBJ2-2	-	CATSDQGRVAGELFF	TGTGCCACCAGTGATCAGGGGAGAGTGGCCGGGGAGCTGTTTTTT
TRBV9	-	TRBJ2-1	once	CASSVNINEQFF	TGTGCCAGCAGCGTCAACATCAATGAGCAGTTCTTC
TRBV9	-	TRBJ2-2	-	CASSVVPLGELFF	TGTGCCAGCAGCGTAGTCCCATTAGGGGAGCTGTTTTTT
TRBV5-1	-	TRBJ1-3	-	CASSLDGSSGNTIYF	TGCGCCAGCAGCTTGGACGGGAGCTCTGGAAACACCATATATTTT
TRBV14	-	TRBJ1-2	once	CASSEKGPGERNYGYTF	TGTGCCAGCAGCGAAAAGGGACCAGGGGAAAGGAACTATGGCTACACCTTC
TRBV6-5	-	TRBJ1-2	-	CASRQTAGYTF	TGTGCCAGCAGACAGACGGCGGGCTACACCTTC
TRBV7-9	-	TRBJ2-5	-	CASSFTAWGQETQYF	TGTGCCAGCAGCTTCACGGCGTGGGGTCAAGAGACCCAGTACTTC
TRBV6-4	TRBD2	TRBJ2-1	-	CASSRHGTSGDYNEQFF	TGTGCCAGCAGTCGGCATGGGACTAGCGGTGATTACAATGAGCAGTTCTTC
TRBV24-1	-	TRBJ2-6	-	CATSDRPGANVLTF	TGTGCCACCAGTGACCGCCCTGGGGCCAACGTCCTGACTTTC
TRBV27	-	TRBJ2-7	-	CASRTPGSYELYF	TGTGCCAGCAGAACCCCCGGCTCCTACGAGCTCTACTTC
TRBV28	TRBD1	TRBJ1-2	-	CASSLRDRMIYGYTF	TGTGCCAGCAGCCTCAGGGACAGAATGATCTATGGCTACACCTTC
TRBV18	TRBD1	TRBJ2-7	-	CASSPRDSTYEQYF	TGTGCCAGCTCACCTCGGGACAGCACCTACGAGCAGTACTTC
TRBV2	TRBD1	TRBJ1-5	-	CASTEQGGMPQHF	TGTGCCAGCACGGAACAGGGGGGAATGCCCCAGCATTTT
TRBV7-2	-	TRBJ1-2	-	CASSLSYTPGYGYTF	TGTGCCAGCAGCTTATCGTACACCCCGGGCTATGGCTACACCTTC
TRBV29-1	-	TRBJ1-2	-	CSVGPTGELNYGYTF	TGCAGCGTGGGCCCGACAGGCGAGCTTAACTATGGCTACACCTTC
TRBV2	-	TRBJ1-5	-	CASSDGFYSNQPQHF	TGTGCCAGCAGTGATGGTTTCTATAGCAATCAGCCCCAGCATTTT
TRBV11-3	TRBD2	TRBJ2-1	once	CASSLTSLAGLGTFNEQFF	TGTGCCAGCAGCTTAACCTCACTAGCGGGACTTGGGACTTTCAATGAGCAGTTCTTC
TRBV18	-	TRBJ2-7	-	CASSRAGQSSYEQYF	TGTGCCAGCTCACGGGCGGGACAGAGCTCCTACGAGCAGTACTTC
TRBV27	-	TRBJ2-5	-	CASSPRGRQETQYF	TGTGCCAGCAGCCCTAGGGGGAGGCAAGAGACCCAGTACTTC
TRBV7-9	-	TRBJ1-1	few	CASRYTNTEAFF	TGTGCCAGCAGATATACCAACACTGAAGCTTTCTTT
TRBV19	-	TRBJ2-5	-	CASTPGLGRTQYF	TGTGCCAGTACCCCCGGGTTGGGTCGGACCCAGTACTTC
TRBV6-5	-	TRBJ1-1	-	CASPRGAEAFF	TGTGCCAGCCCCCGGGGCGCTGAAGCTTTCTTT
TRBV5-1	-	TRBJ2-1	-	CASSLEGGTFGLYNEQFF	TGCGCCAGCAGCCTGGAGGGGGGTACTTTTGGCCTATACAATGAGCAGTTCTTC